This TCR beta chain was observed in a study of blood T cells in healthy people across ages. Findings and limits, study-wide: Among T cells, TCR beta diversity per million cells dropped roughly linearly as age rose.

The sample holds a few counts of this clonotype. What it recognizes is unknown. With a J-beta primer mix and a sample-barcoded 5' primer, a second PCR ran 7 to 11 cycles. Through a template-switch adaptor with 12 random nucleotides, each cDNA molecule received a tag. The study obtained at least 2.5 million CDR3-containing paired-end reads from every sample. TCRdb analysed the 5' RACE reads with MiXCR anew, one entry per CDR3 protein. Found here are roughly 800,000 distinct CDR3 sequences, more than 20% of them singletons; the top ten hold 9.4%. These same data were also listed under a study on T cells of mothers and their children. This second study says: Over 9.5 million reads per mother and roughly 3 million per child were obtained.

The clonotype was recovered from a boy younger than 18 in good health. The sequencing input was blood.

The CDR3 sequence: CASSLDLGLVRQETQYF. CDR3 nucleotides: TGTGCCAGCAGCTTAGATCTAGGCCTAGTGAGACAAGAGACCCAGTACTTC. This sequence joins TRBV11-2 and TRBJ2-5, with D uncertain. V was shortened by 0 bases and J by 2 bases, with 16 bases between the two germline ends. This CDR3 has 17 amino acids. Germline CDR1 SGHAT, CDR2 FQNNGV.